This T cell receptor beta chain appears in the sequencing data of a study of lymphopenia after photon versus proton radiotherapy. Study-wide results and caveats: A bigger post-nadir fall in TCR diversity correlated inversely with survival time in deceased patients. Photon-treated patients lost naive T cells and TCR diversity; proton-treated stayed stable. After the lymphocyte nadir, photon-treated repertoires showed oligoclonal expansion, especially of CD8+ Temra cells.

Notes on this clone: Its matching antigen is unknown.

Method: immunoSEQ multiplex PCR; TCRdb's copy keeps in-frame clones and lacks some. The sample carries 77,000 or so clones, over 70% recorded once. The sample in question was peripheral blood, obtained from a patient treated with proton-based radiotherapy. The TCR comes from a man in his fifties or sixties with pancreatic cancer.

CDR3 sequence (DNA): TGTGCCACCGGCGTGGCGAAGCGGACGCAGTATTTT. It encodes CATGVAKRTQYF. This sequence joins TRBV15 and TRBJ2-3, with D maybe TRBD2 (5 bases). Germline V gene data show CDR1 as LNHNV and CDR2 as YYDKDF (reference sequence). V was trimmed by 8 bases and J by 9 bases, leaving 15 bases between them. The CDR3 totals 12 residues.